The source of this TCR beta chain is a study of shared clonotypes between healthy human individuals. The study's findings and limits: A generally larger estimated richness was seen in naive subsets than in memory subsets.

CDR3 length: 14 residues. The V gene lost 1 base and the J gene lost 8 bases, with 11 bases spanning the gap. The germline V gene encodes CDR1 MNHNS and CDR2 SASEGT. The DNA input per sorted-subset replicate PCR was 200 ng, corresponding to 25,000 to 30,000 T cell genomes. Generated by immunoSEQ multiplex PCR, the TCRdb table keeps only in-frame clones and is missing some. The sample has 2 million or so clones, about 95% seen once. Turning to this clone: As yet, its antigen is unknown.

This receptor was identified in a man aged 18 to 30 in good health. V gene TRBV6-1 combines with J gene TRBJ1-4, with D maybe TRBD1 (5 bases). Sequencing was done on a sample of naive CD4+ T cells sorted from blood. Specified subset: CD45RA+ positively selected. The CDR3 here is CASSEGRAGEKLFF. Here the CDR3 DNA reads TGTGCCAGCAGTGAAGGCAGGGCGGGAGAAAAACTGTTTTTT.